The 5 T cell receptor beta chains given below trace back to one sample, sequenced in a study of T-cell reconstitution after alpha-beta-depleted transplantation in children. Unique molecular identifiers were used in preparing the TCRbeta library. TCRdb processed the PCR reads anew with MiXCR; each CDR3 protein has one entry. The data contain some 520,000 distinct CDR3 sequences, approximately 32% of them singletons. Sample: PBMCs from the stem cell graft donor, taken from the stem cell graft. All receptors come from a human donor who donated a stem cell graft to a child with aplastic anemia.

This clonotype has more than one count but fewer than ten. This sequence joins TRBV12-3 or TRBV12-4 and TRBJ2-5; D perhaps matches TRBD2 (6 bases). V was clipped by 3 bases and J by 1 base, with 15 bases between them. CDR3 length equals 16 residues. The CDR3 DNA reads as TGTGCCAGCAGTTTCGGTATAGCGGAGATCCAAGAGACCCAGTACTTC. Protein product: CASSFGIAEIQETQYF.

The table lists this clonotype with a few counts. The J gene is TRBJ1-1, the V gene TRBV20-1; tentative D call: TRBD1 (6 bases). V was clipped by 5 bases and J by 7 bases, with 11 bases between them. The CDR3 length is 11 residues. Germline CDR1 DFQATT, CDR2 SNEGSKA (reference sequence). CDR3 nucleotide sequence: TGCAGTGCTTACAGGGATTTTGAAGCTTTCTTT. Its protein is CSAYRDFEAFF.

J is TRBJ1-2 and V is TRBV4-1, with D tentatively TRBD1 (6 bases). V was cut by 0 bases and J by 8 bases, with 19 bases left in between. CDR1 is MGHRA and CDR2 is YSYEKL in the germline V gene. The CDR3 covers 16 residues. DNA of the CDR3: TGCGCCAGCAGCCAAGAGGGGGCAGGAATATATGGCGGCTACACCTTC. Translation: CASSQEGAGIYGGYTF.

This clonotype was seen once. V usage is TRBV23-1 and J usage is TRBJ1-5; 7 bases map to TRBD1. TRBV23-1 belongs to the ORF category, with a function that is uncertain. V lost 2 bases and J lost 3; bases outside the gene matches: 7. The CDR3 has 16 amino acids. CDR3 in amino acids: CASSQGGQTSNQPQHF. The CDR3, as DNA: TGCGCCAGCAGTCAAGGGGGACAGACTTCCAATCAGCCCCAGCATTTT.

This chain uses TRBV15 with TRBJ2-2, with a possible D match to TRBD2 (6 bases). Trimming took off 0 bases at V and 1 base at J, with 9 bases between the two ends. This CDR3 comprises 16 residues. Germline CDR1 LNHNV, CDR2 YYDKDF (reference sequence). CDR3 sequence (DNA): TGTGCCACCAGCAGAGAAGGTAGCGGGAACACCGGGGAGCTGTTTTTT. Its protein product is CATSREGSGNTGELFF.